This TCR beta chain was profiled in a study of blood T cell repertoires in COVID-19 (TCRdb year 2020). Describing the broader study: Samples covering the acute and convalescent phases of COVID-19 were provided by collaborators in the United States, Italy and Spain. Where HLA class I and class II types were available, the types were taken from metadata supplied by the sample provider, not from assay-based typing. The material from the prospective study consisted of cDNA or gDNA derived from T cells, B-cell-depleted T cells, or PBMCs. The samples were drawn from two sources: the first 160 participants of the ongoing ImmuneRACE study, and 1,200 or so subjects contributed by 6 global collaborators. Nearly every sample came with metadata listing a de-identified subject ID, COVID-19 status, age in years and sex. A freely available public database, intended as a resource for researchers studying the immune response to SARS-CoV-2, is where the repertoires were released. Subjects who had been exposed to COVID-19, were actively infected with it, or had recovered from it provided the deeply sampled blood TCRbeta repertoires that made up the dataset.

TCRbeta CDR3 regions were amplified from genomic DNA using the immunoSEQ Assay, a bias-controlled multiplex PCR. The authors' analysis ran thus. The number of nucleated cells in each sample was estimated from the amplification of reference gene primers within the assay. To quantify the absolute abundance of each unique TCRbeta CDR3 rearrangement, sequence reads were collapsed and filtered. For each sample, productive Simpson clonality was calculated by taking the square root of Simpson's diversity index across productive rearrangements. TCRdb obtained this table from immuneACCESS and retained in-frame rearrangements with V and J assigned. These tables miss some clones; where compared with another copy, unresolved V genes account for less than half of the shortfall, and the remainder is unexplained. V and J calls and clone size are as listed in that table; D and trimming were resolved from the DNA. A total of 70,000 to 85,000 clones appear in this sample, 86% of them only once. Together, the top ten hold around 1.9% of the sample.

Whole blood was collected in K2EDTA tubes by collaborating institutions according to the institutions' own protocols. For TCRbeta analysis, collaborator samples were shipped as frozen whole blood, as isolated PBMCs, or as DNA extracted from either sample type. Here is what the overall study found, with its caveats: How much clinical and demographic metadata was included differed by source and by participant, and the metadata was provided uncurated.

Here V drops 5 bases and J drops 4 bases, and the junction holds 11 bases not matched to any gene. The CDR3 runs 16 amino acids, cysteine and phenylalanine included. The only DNA kept is the CDR3, 48 bases in frame from the first base. According to the germline V gene (reference sequence), CDR1 reads SGHNT and CDR2 reads YYREEE. As to this clone: It lacks a known antigen. No much larger clone is present one base from it, and per-base qualities are unavailable.

The sequence derives from an older woman with acute or convalescent COVID-19. The sample comprised peripheral blood. The V and J segments used are TRBV5-4 and TRBJ2-3; 9 central bases correspond to TRBD2. The CDR3 reads as follows: CASRIYSGGSSDTQYF. Read as DNA, the sequence is TGTGCCAGCAGGATTTACAGCGGGGGGTCTTCAGATACGCAGTATTTT.